These 3 T cell receptor beta chains originate from one sample sequenced in a study of CD8+ T cells in alopecia areata. RNA, once extracted, was reverse transcribed into cDNA for use as the sequencing template. Repertoires were generated with immunoSEQ multiplex PCR, while TCRdb's copy carries only in-frame clones and drops some. The sample holds under 350,000 clones, 58% seen once. Treatment: oral pan-JAK inhibitor, 5-10 mg twice daily. The sequencing used CD4+ T cells sorted from blood, collected at week 24, from a patient treated with tofacitinib. These receptors all stem from a human donor with alopecia areata.

The chain combines TRBV10-3 with TRBJ2-1; the D gene is possibly TRBD1 (6 bases). Germline V lookup: CDR1 ENHRY, CDR2 SYGVKD. The CDR3 sequence is 14 residues long. The V end was cut by 2 bases, the J end by 9 bases, with 14 bases between. Here the CDR3 reads CAISEGTSRGEQFF. The CDR3 DNA follows: TGTGCCATCAGTGAGGGGACAAGCCGCGGTGAGCAGTTCTTC.

The V call is TRBV7-2, the J call TRBJ2-1; 8 bases match TRBD2. This CDR3 spans 13 amino acids. CDR1 SGHTA and CDR2 FQGNSA come from the germline V gene. Trimming removed 5 bases from V and 9 bases from J; junction bases left unmatched: 6. CDR3: CASSPRLASEQFF. CDR3 bases: TGTGCCAGCAGCCCCCGACTAGCGAGTGAGCAGTTCTTC.

V is TRBV13 and J is TRBJ2-7; 9 bases match TRBD1. With V trimmed by 2 bases and J by 6 bases, 5 bases remained unmatched. This CDR3 contains 14 residues. Germline values: CDR1 PRHDT, CDR2 FYEKMQ (reference sequence). In DNA form, the CDR3 reads TGTGCCAGCAGCTTAACCGGGACAGGGCCCGAGCAGTACTTC. It specifies CASSLTGTGPEQYF.